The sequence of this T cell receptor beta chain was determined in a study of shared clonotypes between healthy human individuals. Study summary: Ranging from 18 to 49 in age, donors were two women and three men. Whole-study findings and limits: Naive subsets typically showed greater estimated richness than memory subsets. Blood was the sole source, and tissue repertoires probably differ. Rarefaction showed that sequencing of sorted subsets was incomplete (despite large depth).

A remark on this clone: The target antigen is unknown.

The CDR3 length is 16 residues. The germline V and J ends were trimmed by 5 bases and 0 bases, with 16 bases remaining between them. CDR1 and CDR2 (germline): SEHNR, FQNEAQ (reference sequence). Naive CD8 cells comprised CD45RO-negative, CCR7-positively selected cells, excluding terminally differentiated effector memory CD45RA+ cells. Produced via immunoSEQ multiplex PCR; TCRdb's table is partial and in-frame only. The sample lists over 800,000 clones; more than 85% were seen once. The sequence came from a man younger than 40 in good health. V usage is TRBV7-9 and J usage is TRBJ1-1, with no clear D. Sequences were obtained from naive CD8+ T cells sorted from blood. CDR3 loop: CASSPVRTAMNTEAFF. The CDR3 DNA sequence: TGTGCCAGCAGCCCGGTAAGGACGGCAATGAACACTGAAGCTTTCTTT.